These 31 T cell receptor beta chains came from one sample sequenced in a study of T cells expressing NK-cell markers. TCRdb reanalyzed the 5' RACE reads, giving one entry per CDR3 protein sequence and no DNA. There are under 600,000 distinct CDR3 sequences in the sample, with 1.4% held by the top ten. Material: blood T cells: a sorted CD56 or NKG2C T cell subset, CD4+ or CD8+ T cells, or bulk PBMC T cells (not recorded which). These receptors were collected from a woman aged 45-59 years in good health.

The chain carries TRBV20-1 and TRBJ2-7; TCRdb's D call of TRBD1 is untestable without DNA. CDR1 is DFQATT, CDR2 SNEGSKA, per germline (reference sequence). There are 13 residues in the CDR3. The CDR3: CSARPQGIYEQYF.

V and J are TRBV6-4 and TRBJ2-1; TCRdb proposes TRBD2, but this gene call is untestable without DNA. Looked up from germline, CDR1 is MRHNA and CDR2 is SNTAGT. CDR3 length: 14 amino acids. CDR3 amino acids: CASSASSAIFEQFF.

The chain uses TRBV7-9 and TRBJ2-1; as DNA is missing, the TRBD1 call by TCRdb cannot be tested. The germline V gene encodes CDR1 SEHNR and CDR2 FQNEAQ (reference sequence). The CDR3 extends over 17 amino acids. This chain's CDR3 is CASSLAMRGAAYNEQFF. Full variable domain (remainder filled in from reference TRBV7-9 and TRBJ2-1): DTGVSQNPRHKITKRGQNVTFRCDPISEHNRLYWYRQTLGQGPEFLTYFQNEAQLEKSRLLSDRFSAERPKGSFSTLEIQRTEQGDSAMYLCASSLAMRGAAYNEQFFGPGTRLTVL.

This chain connects TRBV12-5 to TRBJ2-1; the D gene TCRdb calls, TRBD2, cannot be checked with no DNA. This CDR3 is 15 amino acids long. Looked up from germline, CDR1 is LGHNT and CDR2 is FRNRAP. The CDR3 sequence: CASVLLGSPRNEQFF. The variable domain in full, completed from reference TRBV12-5 and TRBJ2-1, reads DARVTQTPRHKVTEMGQEVTMRCQPILGHNTVFWYRQTMMQGLELLAYFRNRAPLDDSGMPKDRFSAEMPDATLATLKIQPSEPRDSAVYFCASVLLGSPRNEQFFGPGTRLTVL.

V is TRBV24-1 and J is TRBJ2-5. CDR1 and CDR2 (germline): KGHDR, SFDVKD. The CDR3 contains 15 residues. The chain's CDR3 is CATSDQIRDEETQYF.

The chain combines TRBV20-1 with TRBJ2-1; TCRdb picks TRBD2, but there is no DNA to check that call. The germline V gene encodes CDR1 DFQATT and CDR2 SNEGSKA (reference sequence). The CDR3 extends over 14 amino acids. CDR3 loop: CSASGRRVYNEQFF.

The chain uses TRBV9 and TRBJ1-2; TCRdb calls TRBD1, which cannot be checked without DNA. Germline V gene sequence: CDR1 SGDLS, CDR2 YYNGEE. This CDR3 spans 13 amino acids. CDR3 protein: CASRKTGYYGYTF.

The chain carries TRBV7-2 and TRBJ1-1; TCRdb lists TRBD1, though no DNA is available to test this call. Germline V gives CDR1 SGHTA, CDR2 FQGNSA. There are 14 residues in the CDR3. The CDR3 reads CASSSDMMNSEAFF.

This sequence joins TRBV12-3 or TRBV12-4 and TRBJ2-7; TCRdb lists TRBD1, though no DNA is available to test this call. CDR3 size: 14 residues. The CDR3: CASRAGTGSGEQYF.

This chain joins TRBV20-1 and TRBJ2-5; TCRdb outputs TRBD1, but without DNA this stays unchecked. This CDR3 is 14 amino acids long. Per germline, CDR1 DFQATT and CDR2 SNEGSKA (reference sequence). CDR3: CSASRGHPGETQYF.

The chain links TRBV5-1 to TRBJ2-1; the D call of TRBD2 rests on TCRdb alone, since no DNA is present to check it. The CDR3 spans 17 residues. Germline assignment: CDR1 SGHRS and CDR2 YFSETQ. CDR3 region: CASSLVPTGGSHNEQFF.

The chain employs TRBV9 and TRBJ2-1; TCRdb returns TRBD1, unconfirmable since there is no DNA. This CDR3 spans 16 amino acids. Germline CDR1 SGDLS, CDR2 YYNGEE. The chain's CDR3 is CASSVGYGGVKNEQFF.

The chain is built from TRBV5-1 and TRBJ2-2. The CDR3 spans 13 residues. CDR1 and CDR2 (germline): SGHRS, YFSETQ. The CDR3 here is CASSPMNTGELFF.

The rearrangement uses TRBV5-5 and TRBJ1-1; no DNA is available, so the TRBD1 call from TCRdb remains unchecked. Germline CDR1 and CDR2: SGHKS and YYEKEE (reference sequence). The CDR3 runs 13 residues. CDR3: CASSRSDRGEAFF.

The genes are TRBV20-1 and TRBJ2-3; the D gene TCRdb calls, TRBD2, cannot be checked with no DNA. The length of the CDR3 is 16 residues. Germline V gene sequence: CDR1 DFQATT, CDR2 SNEGSKA (reference sequence). The CDR3 is CSAREIASGGRDTQYF.

The genes are TRBV5-1 and TRBJ2-1; no DNA is available, so the TRBD1 call from TCRdb remains unchecked. The germline CDR1 and CDR2 sequences are SGHRS and YFSETQ. This CDR3 contains 17 residues. This chain's CDR3 is CASSPRPGRSSYNEQFF.

The chain uses TRBV7-2 and TRBJ2-1; TCRdb proposes TRBD1, but this gene call is untestable without DNA. Germline values: CDR1 SGHTA, CDR2 FQGNSA. CDR3 size: 15 residues. The CDR3 sequence: CASSLQGPAPGRQFF.

This chain joins TRBV5-1 and TRBJ2-5. This CDR3 has 12 residues. Germline V gene data show CDR1 as SGHRS and CDR2 as YFSETQ. The CDR3 spells CASSDLVETQYF.

V and J are TRBV5-1 and TRBJ2-7. The CDR3 has 13 residues. The germline gives CDR1 SGHRS, CDR2 YFSETQ. CDR3 amino acids: CASSPGGYYEQYF.

J is TRBJ2-1 and V is TRBV10-3; absent DNA, TCRdb's TRBD1 call cannot be checked. The CDR3 is 16 residues long. Per the germline V gene, CDR1 is ENHRY and CDR2 is SYGVKD. The CDR3 sequence: CAISALGAEYTYEQFF.

This chain links TRBV20-1 with TRBJ2-3; the D gene TCRdb calls, TRBD2, cannot be checked with no DNA. This CDR3 spans 16 amino acids. Germline lookup yields CDR1 DFQATT and CDR2 SNEGSKA (reference sequence). Here the CDR3 reads CSAHGLAGVGTDTQYF.

The chain joins TRBV12-3 or TRBV12-4 to TRBJ2-7; the D gene TCRdb calls, TRBD1, cannot be checked with no DNA. The CDR3 loop spans 15 amino acids. CDR3 residues: CASSPTGQGNYEQYF.

The chain employs TRBV20-1 and TRBJ2-3; TCRdb calls TRBD2, which cannot be checked without DNA. CDR3 length: 14 residues. CDR1 and CDR2 (germline): DFQATT, SNEGSKA (reference sequence). The CDR3 loop is CSAIGGVALDTQYF.

J is TRBJ2-5 and V is TRBV5-1; TCRdb selects TRBD2, and the lack of DNA leaves this call unchecked. Germline CDR1 and CDR2: SGHRS and YFSETQ. This CDR3 comprises 17 residues. The CDR3 protein is CASSARLAGGTYETQYF. The full variable domain, in which reference TRBV5-1 and TRBJ2-5 provide the parts outside the CDR3, is KAGVTQTPRYLIKTRGQQVTLSCSPISGHRSVSWYQQTPGQGLQFLFEYFSETQRNKGNFPGRFSGRQFSNSRSEMNVSTLELGDSALYLCASSARLAGGTYETQYFGPGTRLLVL.

CDR3 residues: CASTERPQETQYF. The chain employs TRBV6-6 and TRBJ2-5; with no DNA, the TCRdb D assignment of TRBD2 cannot be verified. CDR3 length: 13 residues. Germline loops: CDR1 MNHNY, CDR2 SVGAGI (reference sequence).

The chain combines TRBV7-9 with TRBJ2-3. Germline CDR1 SEHNR, CDR2 FQNEAQ (reference sequence). This CDR3 contains 12 residues. The chain's CDR3 is CASGGRTDTQYF. Looking up the rest from reference TRBV7-9 and TRBJ2-3 gives the full variable domain: DTGVSQNPRHKITKRGQNVTFRCDPISEHNRLYWYRQTLGQGPEFLTYFQNEAQLEKSRLLSDRFSAERPKGSFSTLEIQRTEQGDSAMYLCASGGRTDTQYFGPGTRLTVL.

The chain couples TRBV12-3 or TRBV12-4 to TRBJ2-7; TCRdb lists TRBD1, though no DNA is available to test this call. The CDR3 spans 15 residues. CDR3 sequence reads: CASSRGQGLTNEQYF.

The V and J genes are TRBV20-1 and TRBJ2-5; the TRBD1 assignment by TCRdb is unverifiable without DNA. Germline assignment: CDR1 DFQATT and CDR2 SNEGSKA (reference sequence). This CDR3 comprises 15 residues. The CDR3: CSAGPRDRASETQYF.

V gene TRBV6-4 combines with J gene TRBJ2-3; TCRdb's assignment of TRBD2 cannot be checked, as there is no DNA. CDR1 is MRHNA and CDR2 is SNTAGT in the germline V gene. The CDR3 totals 16 residues. The CDR3 protein is CASSEVGGWGTDTQYF.

The rearrangement joins TRBV12-3 or TRBV12-4 to TRBJ2-4; absent DNA, TCRdb's TRBD1 call cannot be checked. The CDR3 runs 11 residues. The CDR3 is CASSLKGPPVF.

J is TRBJ1-1 and V is TRBV24-1. The CDR3 is made up of 16 amino acids. CDR1 is KGHDR, CDR2 SFDVKD, per germline. This CDR3 is CATSDLWTLGNTEAFF.